These 11 T cell receptor beta chains were sequenced from one sample in a study of Japanese encephalitis immunity and Zika vaccine responses. For 5 to 6 days, PBMCs labeled with CFSE were cultured with peptide pools at 0.85 to 1 ug/mL each. Live CD56-CD19-CD16-CD3+CD4+ cells with low CFSE were sorted unfixed as proliferating CD4 T cells. TCRdb independently ran MiXCR on the 5' RACE reads; one entry per CDR3 protein. The sample yields roughly 400 distinct CDR3 sequences, about 1.1% seen once. The sample was antigen-activated CD4+ T cells from blood, cultured, taken during a Zika inactivated vaccine study. Receptors originate from an adult man who received an inactivated Zika virus vaccine.

Relative to its sample, this clonotype is medium-sized. The genes are TRBV4-1 and TRBJ2-1; weak D call: TRBD1 (5 bases). The CDR3 runs to 16 residues. V lost 4 bases and J 0 bases, leaving 13 bases between the germline ends. The V gene's germline CDR1 is MGHRA and CDR2 YSYEKL. For the CDR3, the DNA is TGCGCCAGCAGCCGGCGCCCCGACAGCTCCTACAATGAGCAGTTCTTC. Translating gives CASSRRPDSSYNEQFF.

In this sample, this clonotype is hyperexpanded. The chain links TRBV7-2 to TRBJ1-1; D not resolved. V lost 6 bases and J 1 base, leaving 12 bases between the germline ends. Germline values: CDR1 SGHTA, CDR2 FQGNSA. The CDR3 is 14 amino acids. The CDR3 DNA sequence: TGTGCCAGCAGTCAACAAAGATCGAACACTGAAGCTTTCTTT. Translated, it gives CASSQQRSNTEAFF.

By share, this clonotype ranks as medium-sized. The chain links TRBV5-1 to TRBJ1-1; possible D gene TRBD1, 5 bases. Trimming pared 5 bases from V and 2 bases from J, leaving 10 bases between. Germline lookup yields CDR1 SGHRS and CDR2 YFSETQ. This CDR3 comprises 13 residues. CDR3 loop: CASRYDSNTEAFF. The CDR3 DNA sequence: TGCGCCAGCAGGTACGACAGCAACACTGAAGCTTTCTTT.

In this sample, this clonotype is large. The chain carries TRBV4-1 and TRBJ1-4; the D is unclear. V lost 5 bases and J lost 1, with 11 bases in between. Looked up from germline, CDR1 is MGHRA and CDR2 is YSYEKL. This CDR3 contains 15 residues. In DNA, the CDR3 is TGCGCCAGCAGCTCGGGGATAGGAACTAATGAAAAACTGTTTTTT. Protein sequence: CASSSGIGTNEKLFF.

This clonotype counts as large (0.1 to 1%). The chain carries TRBV19 and TRBJ1-6; 9 bases align to TRBD1. Germline CDR1 and CDR2: LNHDA and SQIVND (reference sequence). The V gene end was trimmed by 5 bases and the J gene end by 6 bases; junction bases not matched to a gene: 14. This CDR3 comprises 18 residues. CDR3 region: CASSSHGTGININSPLHF. The CDR3 DNA reads as TGTGCCAGTAGTTCTCATGGGACAGGGATAAATATTAATTCACCCCTCCACTTT.

This clonotype appeared many times. J is TRBJ1-1 and V is TRBV4-1; no clear D gene. Germline V gene data show CDR1 as MGHRA and CDR2 as YSYEKL. The length of the CDR3 is 16 residues. V lost 3 bases and J lost 4, with 18 bases in between. CDR3 sequence (DNA): TGCGCCAGCAGCCATCCCCGAGGGAGTATGGGCACTGAAGCTTTCTTT. Its translation is CASSHPRGSMGTEAFF.

In this sample, this clonotype is medium-sized. This sequence joins TRBV6-2 or TRBV6-3 and TRBJ1-2, with no clear D. Germline CDR1 and CDR2: MNHEY and SVGEGT. Between the trimmed V and J ends, which lost 4 bases and 5 bases, there was a span of 11 bases. The CDR3 spans 13 residues. CDR3 DNA: TGTGCCAGCAGTTGGGCCAGGCCTTATGGCTACACCTTC. Protein product: CASSWARPYGYTF.

This clonotype is judged medium-sized. V and J are TRBV4-3 and TRBJ2-1, with no clear D. Trimming took 3 bases from V and 1 from J, leaving 13 bases between them. The CDR3 is made up of 16 amino acids. Germline V CDR1 and CDR2: LGHNA, YSLEER. CDR3 bases: TGCGCCAGCAGCCAGATTGGCCAGCAGTCCTACAATGAGCAGTTCTTC. As protein: CASSQIGQQSYNEQFF.

This clonotype is classed as large. This rearrangement joins TRBV4-3 to TRBJ1-3; D is ambiguous. Germline V gene lookup returns CDR1 LGHNA and CDR2 YSLEER. The V and J ends lost 1 base and 4 bases respectively, with 8 bases between them. This CDR3 contains 14 residues. CDR3 nucleotides: TGCGCCAGCAGCCAAGTCGCACCCGGAAACACCATATATTTT. Encoded protein: CASSQVAPGNTIYF.

By sample fraction, this clonotype is medium-sized. CDR3 nucleotides: TGTGCCAGCGGCATCAACTCCTACGAGCAGTACTTC. It specifies CASGINSYEQYF. The chain combines TRBV2 with TRBJ2-7, with D unresolved. CDR1 and CDR2 (germline): SNHLY, FYNNEI. The CDR3 runs to 12 residues. Trimming stripped 8 bases from V and 0 bases from J, with 8 bases between. Full variable domain (remainder filled in from reference TRBV2 and TRBJ2-7): EPEVTQTPSHQVTQMGQEVILRCVPISNHLYFYWYRQILGQKVEFLVSFYNNEISEKSEIFDDQFSVERPDGSNFTLKIRSTKLEDSAMYFCASGINSYEQYFGPGTRLTVT.

The chain is built from TRBV11-2 and TRBJ2-7; D not certain. The CDR3 extends over 13 amino acids. Germline CDR1 and CDR2: SGHAT and FQNNGV. The ends were cut back, 5 bases at V and 6 bases at J, with 14 bases in the middle. CDR3 protein: CASSPDPLSEQYF. CDR3 in DNA: TGTGCCAGCAGCCCAGACCCCCTCTCCGAGCAGTACTTC.